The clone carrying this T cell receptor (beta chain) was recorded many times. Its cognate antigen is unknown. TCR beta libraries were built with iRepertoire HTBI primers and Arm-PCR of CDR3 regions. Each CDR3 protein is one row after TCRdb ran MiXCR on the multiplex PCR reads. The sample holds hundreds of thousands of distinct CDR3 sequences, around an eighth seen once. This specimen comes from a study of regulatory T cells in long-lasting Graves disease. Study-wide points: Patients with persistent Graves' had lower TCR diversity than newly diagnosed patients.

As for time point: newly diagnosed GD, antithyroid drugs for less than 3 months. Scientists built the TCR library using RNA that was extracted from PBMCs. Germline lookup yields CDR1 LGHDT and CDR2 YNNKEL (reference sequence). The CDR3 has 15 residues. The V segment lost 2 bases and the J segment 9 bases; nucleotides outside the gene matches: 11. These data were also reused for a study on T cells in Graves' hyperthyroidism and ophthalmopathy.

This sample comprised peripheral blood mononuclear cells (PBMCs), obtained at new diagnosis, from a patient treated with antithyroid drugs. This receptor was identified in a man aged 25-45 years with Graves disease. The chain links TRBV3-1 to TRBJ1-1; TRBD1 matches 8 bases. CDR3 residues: CASSQPSRQGAKAFF. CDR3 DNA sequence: TGTGCCAGCAGCCAACCCTCGAGGCAGGGGGCGAAAGCTTTCTTT.